The 9 T cell receptor beta chains below all came from one sample that was sequenced in a study of CD8 T cells in ankylosing spondylitis. TCRdb reprocessed the 5' RACE reads via MiXCR and lists one record per CDR3 protein. In the table there are about 360,000 distinct CDR3 sequences, 20% of which are singletons. Sequencing was done on a sample of blood, either unsorted or a sorted T cell fraction (not recorded which). The receptors here all came from a male donor with ankylosing spondylitis or in good health (not recorded which).

The sample holds a few counts of this clonotype. J is TRBJ2-5 and V is TRBV15; D uncertain. Germline CDR1 reads LNHNV; CDR2 reads YYDKDF (reference sequence). The V gene lost 0 bases and the J gene lost 2 bases, with 7 bases spanning the gap. This CDR3 spans 14 amino acids. CDR3 nucleotide sequence: TGTGCCACCAGCAGAGATTTAGCACAAGAGACCCAGTACTTC. Protein: CATSRDLAQETQYF. The full variable domain, completed using reference TRBV15 and TRBJ2-5, is DAMVIQNPRYQVTQFGKPVTLSCSQTLNHNVMYWYQQKSSQAPKLLFHYYDKDFNNEADTPDNFQSRRPNTSFCFLDIRSPGLGDTAMYLCATSRDLAQETQYFGPGTRLLVL.

This clonotype was detected only once. The chain combines TRBV7-9 with TRBJ1-4; no clear D. V was clipped by 5 bases and J by 6 bases, with 7 bases between them. Germline CDR1 SEHNR, CDR2 FQNEAQ (reference sequence). The CDR3 sequence is 12 residues long. Here the CDR3 DNA reads TGTGCCAGCAGCCCCGACCATGAAAAACTGTTTTTT. Translation: CASSPDHEKLFF.

This clonotype was observed a few times. The chain recombines TRBV7-2 with TRBJ1-3, with TRBD1 identical over 8 bases. CDR3 length equals 14 residues. The junction had 4 bases not matched to a gene; V was cut back by 5 bases and J by 4 bases. Germline CDR1 reads SGHTA; CDR2 reads FQGNSA. The CDR3 sequence: CASSATGVGNTIYF. Here the CDR3 DNA reads TGTGCCAGCAGCGCGACAGGGGTCGGAAACACCATATATTTT.

About this clonotype itself: The junction departs from the called germline gene at one end, perhaps through a read error. This chain links TRBV6-5 with TRBJ2-1; 12 bases map to TRBD2. Germline-derived CDR1 and CDR2 are MNHEY and SVGAGI. CDR3 length equals 16 residues. CDR3 protein: CASSSLLAGGLNEQIF. Written as DNA, the CDR3 is TGTGCCAGCAGTTCCCTACTAGCGGGGGGCCTCAATGAGCAGATCTTC.

Only a few counts were recorded for this clonotype. This chain uses TRBV6-1 with TRBJ1-5; no clear D. Germline V CDR1 and CDR2: MNHNS, SASEGT. This CDR3 region has 15 residues. V was shortened by 6 bases and J by 0 bases, with 12 bases between the two germline ends. The CDR3 coding sequence is TGTGCCAGCAGCGACACTTTAGATAGCAATCAGCCCCAGCATTTT. As protein: CASSDTLDSNQPQHF.

This clonotype has a count of ten or more. J is TRBJ2-3 and V is TRBV4-2; D gene uncertain. Deletions cut 0 bases from V and 0 bases from J, with 7 bases between. Germline-derived CDR1 and CDR2 are LGHNA and YNFKEQ. The CDR3 covers 15 residues. The CDR3 is CASSQDYASTDTQYF. CDR3 DNA sequence: TGTGCCAGCAGCCAAGACTACGCAAGCACAGATACGCAGTATTTT.

V is TRBV11-2 and J is TRBJ1-4, with 9 bases identical to TRBD1. The trim removed 1 base at V and 10 bases at J, leaving 7 bases unmatched. CDR1 is SGHAT and CDR2 is FQNNGV in the germline V gene. The CDR3 extends over 15 amino acids. The CDR3 nucleotides are TGTGCCAGCAGCTTAGGAAACAGGGGGCTCAGAAAACTGTTTTTT. This sequence encodes CASSLGNRGLRKLFF.

The V call is TRBV27, the J call TRBJ2-3; TRBD2 aligns across 9 bases. The CDR3 is made up of 16 amino acids. Germline V gives CDR1 MNHEY, CDR2 SMNVEV (reference sequence). Germline trimming cut 3 bases from V and 2 bases from J; bases unmatched to any gene: 6. CDR3 loop: CASSFLRGGYTDTQYF. CDR3 in DNA: TGTGCCAGCAGTTTCTTGCGGGGGGGATACACAGATACGCAGTATTTT.

As concerns this clonotype: A much bigger clone sits one base away, suggesting this may be a read error. The gene calls are TRBV9 and TRBJ2-7; 7 bases are a match to TRBD2. The CDR3 runs 14 residues. With V trimmed by 0 bases and J by 2 bases, 2 bases remained unmatched. The germline V gene encodes CDR1 SGDLS and CDR2 YYNGEE. In DNA form, the CDR3 reads TGTGCCAGCAGCGTAGGGGAGGGTCCCTACGAGCAGTACTTC. Amino acids: CASSVGEGPYEQYF.